This T cell receptor (beta chain) was observed in a study of control samples from healthy donors and cancer patients. Trimming left V 2 bases short and J 2 bases short, with 13 bases between. The CDR3 is made up of 16 amino acids. Per germline, CDR1 MGHDK and CDR2 SYGVNS. Assay used: immunoSEQ multiplex PCR; TCRdb lists only in-frame clones, some missing. Of tens of thousands of clones listed, around 83% were seen once; the top ten hold about 1.6%. The sequence came from a woman aged 40 to 49 with lung cancer. Sequencing was performed on PBMCs. The chain links TRBV25-1 to TRBJ1-5, with no clear D. The CDR3 nucleotides are TGTGCCAGCAGTGAAGAAGAGGGTCCAGGCAATCAGCCCCAGCATTTT. Amino acid sequence: CASSEEEGPGNQPQHF.